These T cell receptor beta chains were read from a single sample in a study of T cells in Graves' hyperthyroidism and ophthalmopathy. TCRdb re-called the multiplex PCR reads with MiXCR, one entry per CDR3 protein. The repertoire consists of fewer than 800,000 distinct CDR3 sequences, with 15% to 20% occurring once and the leading ten covering under 9.5%. The sequenced material came from blood. All receptors come from a man between 18 and 35 years old with Graves' hyperthyroidism. Each CDR3 is given with its conserved first and last residue. D genes are given only for firm matches. Clone size appears in some rows only: once, few, many, or a class for an expanded clone.

j_call,d_call,v_call,clone_size,cdr3_nt,cdr3_aa
TRBJ1-2,.,TRBV5-8,.,TGTGCCAGCAGCTTGGAGCACAGGAACTATGGCTACACCTTC,CASSLEHRNYGYTF
TRBJ1-1,.,TRBV28,many,TGTGCCAGCAGCAAGACGACAGCCACTGAAGCTTTCTTT,CASSKTTATEAFF
TRBJ1-4,.,TRBV27,.,TGTGCCAGCAGTTACAGAAGAAATGAAAAACTGTTTTTT,CASSYRRNEKLFF
TRBJ1-5,.,TRBV5-8,.,TGTGCCAGCAGCCACCTAAGGAATCAGCCCCAGCATTTT,CASSHLRNQPQHF
TRBJ1-1,.,TRBV5-6,few,TGTGCCAGCAGCTTGGATGAGGGGTTAAGCACTGAAGCTTTCTTT,CASSLDEGLSTEAFF
TRBJ2-1,.,TRBV5-4,.,TGTGCCAGCAGCTCCCTATACGGGAGCAATGAGCAGTTCTTC,CASSSLYGSNEQFF
TRBJ2-5,TRBD1,TRBV27,few,TGTGCCAGCAGTTTATGGGGGACAGGGGCACAGTACTTC,CASSLWGTGAQYF
TRBJ2-5,.,TRBV7-8,many,TGTGCCAGCAGCAAAGCCCGCCTTAAGGGTCGGGAGACCCAGTACTTC,CASSKARLKGRETQYF
TRBJ2-7,.,TRBV28,many,TGTGCCAGCACTAGGGGTGCCTACGAGCAGTACTTC,CASTRGAYEQYF
TRBJ2-3,TRBD1,TRBV20-1,few,TGCAGTGTGGGACAGGGCGCCGGAGATACGCAGTATTTT,CSVGQGAGDTQYF
TRBJ2-7,.,TRBV3-1,many,TGTGCCAGCACCCACCGGGGCAGCCTTTCGGGGGAGCAGTACTTC,CASTHRGSLSGEQYF
TRBJ2-4,TRBD1,TRBV29-1,.,TGCAGCGTTTTGGACAGGGGAAAGACCTTAGTCAAAAACATTCAGTACTTC,CSVLDRGKTLVKNIQYF
TRBJ1-5,.,TRBV20-1,many,TGCAGTGCCTCTGGGGGTGGGCGTAATCAGCCCCAGCATTTT,CSASGGGRNQPQHF
TRBJ1-1,.,TRBV28,many,TGTGCCAGCAAGGAGTTGAACACTGAAGCTTTCTTT,CASKELNTEAFF
TRBJ2-1,.,TRBV20-1,.,TGCAGTGCTAAGTCACCTCCGTCGAATGAGCAGTTCTTC,CSAKSPPSNEQFF
TRBJ2-1,TRBD2,TRBV27,many,TGTGCCAGCAGGGGGGGGGTTGGGCCCACCTACAATGAGCAGTTCTTC,CASRGGVGPTYNEQFF
TRBJ2-6,.,TRBV7-2,many,TGTGCCAGCAGCTTAAACAGGCGGTCTGGGGCCAACGTCCTGACTTTC,CASSLNRRSGANVLTF
TRBJ2-4,.,TRBV18,few,TGTGCCAGCTCACCAATCGGTGGGGGGATGAAAAACATTCAGTACTTC,CASSPIGGGMKNIQYF
TRBJ1-5,TRBD1,TRBV5-5,.,TGTGCCAGCAGTTTATCGGGGACAGACCCCAATCAGCCCCAGCATTTT,CASSLSGTDPNQPQHF
TRBJ1-1,.,TRBV9,.,TGTGCCAGCACTCCGGTGGTACCACTTGGGACTGAAGCTTTCTTT,CASTPVVPLGTEAFF
TRBJ2-2,TRBD1,TRBV4-1,.,TGCGCCAGCAGCCAGCCGGGACAGGGGGCCGTGGGGGCCGGGGAGCTGTTTTTT,CASSQPGQGAVGAGELFF
TRBJ2-5,TRBD1,TRBV6-1,.,TGTGCCAGCGCCTTCTCACCCACAGGGGGGCAAGAGACCCAGTACTTC,CASAFSPTGGQETQYF
TRBJ2-1,.,TRBV7-3,.,TGTGCCAGCAGCTTAATACAGGGATCGAATGAGCAGTTCTTC,CASSLIQGSNEQFF
TRBJ2-7,.,TRBV2,.,TGTGCCTCCGATAAGGACAGACCTAGCTCCTACGAGCAGTACTTC,CASDKDRPSSYEQYF
TRBJ2-7,.,TRBV6-2/TRBV6-3,many,TGTGCCAGCAGTTCCCAGACCTACTACGAGCAGTACTTC,CASSSQTYYEQYF
TRBJ2-6,.,TRBV20-1,.,TGCAGTGCTATCCCTTTAGGCAGGCCCGAGTTTGGCAACGTCCTGACTTTC,CSAIPLGRPEFGNVLTF
TRBJ2-1,TRBD2,TRBV6-2/TRBV6-3,.,TGTGCCAGCAGTTACAATCCTAGCGGAAATCTCAATGAGCAGTTCTTC,CASSYNPSGNLNEQFF
TRBJ2-3,.,TRBV28,many,TGTGCCAGCAGCCGAAGGGTGTCGGCGGTAGATACGCAGTATTTT,CASSRRVSAVDTQYF
TRBJ2-3,TRBD2,TRBV20-1,many,TGCAGTGCTAGAGAACCGCGGGAGGTGGATACGCAGTATTTT,CSAREPREVDTQYF
TRBJ1-1,TRBD1,TRBV18,.,TGTGCCAGCTCACCAGGGACAGGGTCTGAAGCTTTCTTT,CASSPGTGSEAFF
TRBJ2-3,.,TRBV4-1,few,TGCGCCAGCAACCCGGTTCCTAGCACAGATACGCAGTATTTT,CASNPVPSTDTQYF
TRBJ2-7,.,TRBV11-3,.,TGTGCCAGCAGCCCGAGAAGAGTAACCTACGAGCAGTACTTC,CASSPRRVTYEQYF
TRBJ1-2,.,TRBV12-3/TRBV12-4,few,TGTGCCAGCAGTTTAGCACCCTCTAACTATGGCTACACCTTC,CASSLAPSNYGYTF
TRBJ2-2,TRBD2,TRBV20-1,few,TGCAGTGCTAGACATACGACTAGCGGGACGTACACCGGGGAGCTGTTTTTT,CSARHTTSGTYTGELFF
TRBJ1-2,.,TRBV27,few,TGTGCCAGCAGTTCCCGCTTGACGGGGGCGCTTTATGGCTACACCTTC,CASSSRLTGALYGYTF
TRBJ2-4,TRBD2,TRBV2,few,TGTGCCAGCAAGGCAGCGGGACTAGCCAAAAACATTCAGTACTTC,CASKAAGLAKNIQYF
TRBJ2-1,.,TRBV25-1,many,TGTGCCAGCAGTGAAATAGCGTCCTCCTACAATGAGCAGTTCTTC,CASSEIASSYNEQFF
TRBJ1-3,TRBD1,TRBV20-1,few,TGCAGTGCTGGGACAGCAAACACCATATATTTT,CSAGTANTIYF
TRBJ1-1,.,TRBV18,many,TGTGCCAGCTCACCAAGGGTGCAGGGTAGTCTGAGGACTGAAGCTTTCTTT,CASSPRVQGSLRTEAFF
TRBJ2-3,TRBD2,TRBV6-5,.,TGTGCCAGCAGTTACCGAGGACTGGGACTAGCGGGCACAGATACGCAGTATTTT,CASSYRGLGLAGTDTQYF
TRBJ2-3,.,TRBV20-1,many,TGCAGTGGTGGCGGGGTTCGCACAGATACGCAGTATTTT,CSGGGVRTDTQYF
TRBJ1-5,.,TRBV4-1,.,TGCGCCAGCAGCCAAGTAGGTCCGGGGAAGGGCGATCAGCCCCAGCATTTT,CASSQVGPGKGDQPQHF
TRBJ2-5,TRBD2,TRBV3-1,few,TGTGCCAGCAGCCAACTAGGGGCTAGCGGAGGGGAGGAGACCCAGTACTTC,CASSQLGASGGEETQYF
TRBJ2-1,.,TRBV11-3,many,TGTGCCAGCAGCTTAAGCGATCCGGGACGCTATTACAATGAGCAGTTCTTC,CASSLSDPGRYYNEQFF
TRBJ2-5,TRBD2,TRBV9,.,TGTGCCAGCAGCGTAGCGGGAGGCCTAACCCAGGAGACCCAGTACTTC,CASSVAGGLTQETQYF
TRBJ1-1,TRBD1,TRBV28,many,TGTGCCAGCGACAACCTTTCCGGGACAGGGAACACTGAAGCTTTCTTT,CASDNLSGTGNTEAFF
TRBJ2-3,.,TRBV20-1,few,TGCAGTGCTAGAGATGGGGGAGCCCTGACAGATACGCAGTATTTT,CSARDGGALTDTQYF
TRBJ2-7,TRBD2,TRBV9,.,TGTGCCAGCAGCGAGGGGGGCCTAGCGGGCATCTACGAGCAGTACTTC,CASSEGGLAGIYEQYF
TRBJ2-5,.,TRBV2,many,TGTGCCAGCAGTGAAACACCCCCAGAGACCCAGTACTTC,CASSETPPETQYF
TRBJ1-1,.,TRBV30,many,TGTGCCTGGAGTGTACACAACACTGAAGCTTTCTTT,CAWSVHNTEAFF
TRBJ2-1,TRBD2,TRBV28,many,TGTGCCAGCAGTGCGGGACTAGCGGGGTACAATGAGCAGTTCTTC,CASSAGLAGYNEQFF
TRBJ2-1,TRBD2,TRBV11-2,many,TGTGCCAGCAGCTCGGGCCTACTAGCGGGGGTTTACAATGAGCAGTTCTTC,CASSSGLLAGVYNEQFF
TRBJ2-7,TRBD2,TRBV20-1,many,TGCAGGGCATCTAGCGGGAGCTCCTACGAGCAGTACTTC,CRASSGSSYEQYF
TRBJ2-7,TRBD2,TRBV5-1,.,TGCGCCAGCAGCAGCACCCGACTAGCGGGTTCCTACGAGCAGTACTTC,CASSSTRLAGSYEQYF
TRBJ2-7,.,TRBV20-1,.,TGCAGTGCTAGGGACCTTGTGGGGTACGAGCAGTACTTC,CSARDLVGYEQYF
TRBJ1-1,TRBD1,TRBV6-2/TRBV6-3,.,TGTGCCAGCAGTCCCCCGGGACAGGGGAGGACTGAAGCTTTCTTT,CASSPPGQGRTEAFF
TRBJ1-5,TRBD1,TRBV18,.,TGTGCCAGCCGTGGGACAGCTTCTAATCAGCCCCAGCATTTT,CASRGTASNQPQHF